This TCR beta chain was recorded in a study of early T cells in non-severe SARS-CoV-2 infection. Study-level information: Bulk RNA isolated from unsorted whole blood underwent sequencing; chains were not paired. Study conclusions and caveats: Comparison of clonotypes with VDJdb favored anti-spike CD8 responses while missing private and CD4 specificities.

This clonotype has more than one count but fewer than ten. The antigen is undetermined. Researchers attached unique molecular identifiers to individual cDNA molecules. TCRdb called the 5' RACE reads again in MiXCR, with one record for every CDR3 protein. The top ten hold about 9.4% of the sample, which has roughly 48,000 distinct CDR3 sequences, approximately 8% seen once. Germline CDR1 reads SGHAT; CDR2 reads FQNNGV. Trimming left V 5 bases short and J 5 bases short, with 15 bases between. The CDR3 loop spans 14 amino acids. The sequenced sample consisted of whole blood. This TCR was sampled from an adult who was a healthcare worker with PCR-confirmed SARS-CoV-2 infection or an uninfected control (not recorded which). The chain employs TRBV11-2 and TRBJ1-1; unclear D gene. The CDR3 reads CASSTGGKVTEAFF. In DNA, the CDR3 is TGTGCCAGCAGCACCGGTGGTAAGGTAACTGAAGCTTTCTTT.